The T cell receptor (beta chain) under discussion was sequenced for a study of lymphopenia after photon versus proton radiotherapy. This clone was observed a few times. Its antigen is not known. This CDR3 is 13 amino acids long. Germline V gives CDR1 GTSNPN, CDR2 SVGIG (reference sequence). V dropped 8 bases and J dropped 1; count of bases not matched to a gene: 7. Overall study results and limits: After lymphocyte nadir, photon-treated repertoires showed oligoclonal expansion, especially CD8+ Temra. Proton therapy kept repertoires fairly stable, unlike photons, which gained effector/memory cells.

Using immunoSEQ multiplex PCR, the repertoire was profiled, and TCRdb retains in-frame clones only, with some absent. The sample includes 30,000 to 40,000 clones, nearly 85% of them seen just once. The sample was peripheral blood, taken from a patient treated with proton-based radiotherapy. This chain uses TRBV30 with TRBJ1-1, with 7 bases that match TRBD1. The source of this sequence is a woman aged 70-85 years with pancreatic cancer. The CDR3 loop reads CAQGDRWNTEAFF. The DNA for the CDR3 is TGTGCCCAGGGGGACCGTTGGAACACTGAAGCTTTCTTT.